The clone carrying this TCR beta chain occurred a few times. The antigen remains unidentified. This sample was included in a study of beta chain features in type 1 diabetes. Study observations and caveats: Insertions were fewer and deletions more numerous at VDJ junctions in type 1 diabetes patients.

Germline lookup yields CDR1 ENHRY and CDR2 SYGVKD. J gave up 6 bases and V 2 bases, and 3 bases lay outside the gene matches. This CDR3 region has 14 residues. Every isolated RNA sample was fully reverse transcribed, so sequencing captured expressed TCRB transcripts. TCRdb's table, derived via immunoSEQ multiplex PCR, lists solely in-frame clones and lacks some. Among 360,000 or so clones listed, roughly a fifth were seen once. The sample taken for sequencing was naive CD4+ T cells from blood. This receptor was identified in a woman aged 18-35 years in good health. V and J are TRBV10-3 and TRBJ2-7, with 11 bases lining up with TRBD2. CDR3 region: CAISEIAGGPEQYF. As DNA, the CDR3 is TGTGCCATCAGTGAGATAGCGGGAGGGCCCGAGCAGTACTTC.